This T cell receptor (beta chain) came from a study of cytomegalovirus exposure and HLA in healthy donors. This clone appeared once. TCRdb keeps only in-frame clones here, not all; method: immunoSEQ multiplex PCR. The sample yields 95,000 to 150,000 clones, about 94% seen once. This CDR3 is 14 amino acids long. CDR1 and CDR2 (germline): SGHAT, FQDESV (reference sequence). The chain carries TRBV11-1 and TRBJ2-2, with TRBD2 identical over 13 bases. Sequences were obtained from PBMCs. This receptor was obtained from a woman aged 18-29 years in good health and CMV-seronegative. In DNA, the CDR3 is TGTGCTACCGGGACGGGACTAGCGGGGGGGGAGCTGTTTTTT. Translated, it gives CATGTGLAGGELFF.